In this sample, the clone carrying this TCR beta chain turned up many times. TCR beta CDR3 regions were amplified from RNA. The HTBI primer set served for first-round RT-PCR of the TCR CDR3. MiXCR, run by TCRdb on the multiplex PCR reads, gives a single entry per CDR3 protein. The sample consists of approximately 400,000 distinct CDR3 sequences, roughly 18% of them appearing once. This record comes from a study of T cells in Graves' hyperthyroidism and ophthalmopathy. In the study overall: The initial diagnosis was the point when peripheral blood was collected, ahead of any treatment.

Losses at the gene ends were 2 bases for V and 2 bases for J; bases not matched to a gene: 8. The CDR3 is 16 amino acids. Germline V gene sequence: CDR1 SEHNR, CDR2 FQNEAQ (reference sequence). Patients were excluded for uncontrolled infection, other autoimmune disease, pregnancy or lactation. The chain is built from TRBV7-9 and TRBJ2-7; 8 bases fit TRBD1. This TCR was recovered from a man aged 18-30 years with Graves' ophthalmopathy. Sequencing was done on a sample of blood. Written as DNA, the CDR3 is TGTGCCAGCAGCTTAAGCCGAGGGACAGGTACCTACGAGCAGTACTTC. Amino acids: CASSLSRGTGTYEQYF.